The 29 T cell receptor beta chains presented below share a single source sample, sequenced in a study of cytomegalovirus exposure and HLA in healthy donors. Some clones are missing from TCRdb's copy, which holds only in-frame ones; the method was immunoSEQ multiplex PCR. The sample holds about 170,000 clones, just under 90% seen once. Material: PBMCs. These receptors all stem from a woman aged 25 to 39 in good health and CMV-seronegative.

The genes are TRBV2 and TRBJ1-5; tentatively, D is TRBD1 (6 bases). The CDR3 runs to 14 residues. The germline V gene has CDR1 SNHLY and CDR2 FYNNEI. Trimming shortened V by 6 bases and J by 3 bases, and 12 bases separated the two germline ends. This CDR3 is CASRPTGLNQPQHF. CDR3 in DNA: TGTGCCAGCAGACCCACAGGGCTCAATCAGCCCCAGCATTTT.

This sequence joins TRBV5-4 and TRBJ2-7; 7 bases line up with TRBD1. The V gene end was trimmed by 2 bases and the J gene end by 5 bases; junction bases not matched to a gene: 13. CDR3 length: 16 residues. Per germline, CDR1 SGHNT and CDR2 YYREEE (reference sequence). The DNA of the CDR3 is TGTGCCAGCAGCTTCAATCGACAGGGATCTCGCCACGAGCAGTACTTC. It translates to CASSFNRQGSRHEQYF.

The V call is TRBV6-6, the J call TRBJ2-7; D gene uncertain. This CDR3 spans 13 amino acids. V was cut by 5 bases and J by 0 bases, with 8 bases left in between. The germline gives CDR1 MNHNY, CDR2 SVGAGI (reference sequence). The DNA for the CDR3 is TGTGCCAGCAGTCTATCGCTCTCCTACGAGCAGTACTTC. Residues: CASSLSLSYEQYF.

The chain has TRBV4-2 and TRBJ2-1, with 7 positions matching TRBD2. Germline CDR1 reads LGHNA; CDR2 reads YNFKEQ. V was clipped by 1 base and J by 3 bases; unmatched bases: 9. The CDR3 is 17 residues long. CDR3 DNA sequence: TGTGCCAGCAGCCAAGGGGGGGAAGCTAGCGGCTACAATGAGCAGTTCTTC. It is translated as CASSQGGEASGYNEQFF.

The chain links TRBV5-1 to TRBJ2-5; D perhaps matches TRBD2 (5 bases). Trimming stripped 0 bases from V and 1 base from J, with 19 bases between. There are 18 residues in the CDR3. Germline CDR1 is SGHRS and CDR2 is YFSETQ. CDR3 bases: TGCGCCAGCAGCTTGGGTGTATTAGCTCGTCGGGGCCAAGAGACCCAGTACTTC. Amino acids: CASSLGVLARRGQETQYF.

The CDR3 loop is CASSIQNTGELFF. DNA of the CDR3: TGTGCCAGCAGCATACAGAACACCGGGGAGCTGTTTTTT. The chain employs TRBV27 and TRBJ2-2; D is undetermined. Germline values: CDR1 MNHEY, CDR2 SMNVEV (reference sequence). V shed 6 bases and J shed 1 base, with 6 bases lying between them. The CDR3 consists of 13 residues.

The gene calls are TRBV11-2 and TRBJ1-2, with TRBD1 as a possible D gene (5 bases). Germline V gene data show CDR1 as SGHAT and CDR2 as FQNNGV. The ends were cut back, 5 bases at V and 3 bases at J, with 16 bases in the middle. This CDR3 contains 15 residues. CDR3 residues: CASSAQGLGDYGYTF. CDR3 coding DNA: TGTGCCAGCAGCGCCCAGGGTCTTGGAGACTATGGCTACACCTTC.

The rearrangement uses TRBV27 and TRBJ2-1; tentative D call: TRBD1 (5 bases). CDR1 is MNHEY, CDR2 SMNVEV, per germline (reference sequence). The germline V and J ends were trimmed by 6 bases and 2 bases, with 14 bases remaining between them. The CDR3 spans 15 residues. The chain's CDR3 is CASRVPGWAYNEQFF. The CDR3 DNA follows: TGTGCCAGCAGAGTTCCAGGGTGGGCCTACAATGAGCAGTTCTTC.

The chain uses TRBV7-2 and TRBJ1-2; TRBD1 might be the D (5 bases). This CDR3 has 18 residues. V was clipped by 2 bases and J by 2 bases, with 21 bases between them. Germline loops: CDR1 SGHTA, CDR2 FQGNSA. Here the CDR3 reads CASSLYTATADRNYGYTF. The CDR3 DNA is TGTGCCAGCAGCTTATACACAGCAACAGCAGACAGAAACTATGGCTACACCTTC.

This sequence joins TRBV19 and TRBJ1-6; a possible D gene is TRBD1 (6 bases). The CDR3 loop spans 17 amino acids. In germline, CDR1 is LNHDA, CDR2 SQIVND (reference sequence). V was trimmed by 3 bases and J by 0 bases, leaving 12 bases between them. CDR3 sequence reads: CASSILTGSSYNSPLHF. For the CDR3, the DNA is TGTGCCAGTAGTATTCTAACAGGGAGCTCCTATAATTCACCCCTCCACTTT.

This clone was seen more than once but under ten times. The chain employs TRBV4-2 and TRBJ1-6; 11 positions match TRBD1. In germline, CDR1 is LGHNA, CDR2 YNFKEQ. J was trimmed by 7 bases and V by 5 bases; bases with no gene match: 10. CDR3 size: 17 residues. This chain's CDR3 is CASSTTGTGGNNSPLHF. The CDR3 DNA sequence: TGTGCCAGCAGCACCACCGGGACAGGGGGTAACAATTCACCCCTCCACTTT.

V and J are TRBV27 and TRBJ2-3; 8 positions match TRBD1. This CDR3 has 16 residues. V was pared by 4 bases and J by 3 bases, with 9 bases of the junction left unmatched. Germline CDR1 MNHEY, CDR2 SMNVEV (reference sequence). In DNA form, the CDR3 reads TGTGCCAGCAGTTCCGCAGGGGGCGCTCGGACAGATACGCAGTATTTT. Its translation: CASSSAGGARTDTQYF.

V and J are TRBV5-4 and TRBJ1-3, with D perhaps matching TRBD1 (6 bases). The V end lost 4 bases, the J end lost 4 bases, and 9 bases lay between the germline ends. The CDR3 totals 13 residues. Per the germline V gene, CDR1 is SGHNT and CDR2 is YYREEE (reference sequence). CDR3 protein: CASSLGQGNTIYF. The CDR3 DNA sequence: TGTGCCAGCAGCCTCGGACAGGGAAACACCATATATTTT.

This clone was found once. The chain has TRBV27 and TRBJ1-1; no definite D call. Trimming took 6 bases from V and 3 from J, leaving 20 bases between them. Germline CDR1 reads MNHEY; CDR2 reads SMNVEV (reference sequence). There are 16 residues in the CDR3. CDR3 sequence: CASRLNPGWGYTEAFF. CDR3 coding DNA: TGTGCCAGCAGGTTAAACCCGGGATGGGGTTACACTGAAGCTTTCTTT.

The CDR3 region is CASSPPGPAFNEQFF. The CDR3 DNA reads TGTGCCAGCAGCCCCCCGGGTCCGGCGTTCAATGAGCAGTTCTTC. V and J are TRBV9 and TRBJ2-1, with D unresolved. The CDR3 runs to 15 residues. In germline, CDR1 is SGDLS, CDR2 YYNGEE. V gave up 4 bases and J gave up 6 bases, with 17 bases separating them.

This chain links TRBV7-2 with TRBJ1-6; 10 nucleotides line up with TRBD1. V lost 5 bases to trimming and J lost 15 bases; unmatched junction nucleotides: 13. Germline lookup yields CDR1 SGHTA and CDR2 FQGNSA. CDR3 length: 15 amino acids. The DNA of the CDR3 is TGTGCCAGCAGCCCCCAGACAGGGGGCGTTTCTGTCCTCCACTTT. Encoded protein: CASSPQTGGVSVLHF.

The genes are TRBV27 and TRBJ1-2, with D possibly being TRBD1 (6 bases). V was shortened by 3 bases and J by 6 bases, with 20 bases between the two germline ends. Germline V CDR1 and CDR2: MNHEY, SMNVEV (reference sequence). This CDR3 spans 16 amino acids. This CDR3 reads CASSLGHLYGPNGYTF. The CDR3 DNA reads as TGTGCCAGCAGTTTGGGACACCTGTACGGCCCAAATGGCTACACCTTC.

This clone was seen just once. J is TRBJ1-5 and V is TRBV11-2; D uncertain. This CDR3 is built from 13 residues. Trimming took off 4 bases at V and 2 bases at J, with 6 bases between the two ends. Germline V gives CDR1 SGHAT, CDR2 FQNNGV. The CDR3, as DNA: TGTGCCAGCAGCTCACGGGGCAATCAGCCCCAGCATTTT. Translation gives CASSSRGNQPQHF.

This clone has only one observation. The gene calls are TRBV2 and TRBJ1-6; maybe TRBD1 (5 bases). The CDR3 consists of 16 residues. Between the trimmed V and J ends, which lost 1 base and 9 bases, there was a span of 16 bases. From germline, CDR1 is SNHLY and CDR2 FYNNEI. CDR3 sequence reads: CASSEDAGVSGSPLHF. CDR3 in DNA: TGTGCCAGCAGTGAAGACGCGGGGGTTTCAGGTTCACCCCTCCACTTT.

V is TRBV13 and J is TRBJ2-7; D is perhaps TRBD1 (6 bases). The germline V gene has CDR1 PRHDT and CDR2 FYEKMQ (reference sequence). This CDR3 contains 13 residues. V lost 5 bases to trimming and J lost 1 base, with 9 bases between them. The CDR3 coding sequence is TGTGCCAGCAGCCTCGGGACATCCTACGAGCAGTACTTC. Translated: CASSLGTSYEQYF.

This chain links TRBV29-1 with TRBJ2-3; 7 nucleotides match TRBD1. Looked up from germline, CDR1 is SQVTM and CDR2 is ANQGSEA. The CDR3 is made up of 14 amino acids. V lost 2 bases, J lost 5 bases, and 7 bases stayed unmatched. The CDR3 protein is CSVELRGLGDTQYF. The CDR3 DNA is TGCAGCGTTGAATTGAGGGGGCTTGGAGATACGCAGTATTTT.

The genes are TRBV20-1 and TRBJ2-5; a possible D gene is TRBD1 (6 bases). Germline-derived CDR1 and CDR2 are DFQATT and SNEGSKA (reference sequence). The CDR3 length is 11 residues. V lost 4 bases and J 5 bases, leaving 8 bases between the germline ends. The CDR3 DNA sequence: TGCAGTGCTACTGGACAGGAGACCCAGTACTTC. This sequence encodes CSATGQETQYF.

This chain joins TRBV6-5 and TRBJ1-5; the D gene is possibly TRBD1 (5 bases). Trimming removed 6 bases at V and 1 base at J, with 7 bases between. This CDR3 comprises 13 residues. Germline CDR1 and CDR2: MNHEY and SVGAGI. Written as DNA, the CDR3 is TGTGCCAGCAGAAGGACAAGCAATCAGCCCCAGCATTTT. Encoded protein: CASRRTSNQPQHF.

This clone showed up just a few times. The V call is TRBV2, the J call TRBJ1-2; TRBD1 aligns across 8 bases. J was trimmed by 7 bases and V by 6 bases; bases with no gene match: 10. The CDR3 covers 14 residues. Per germline, CDR1 SNHLY and CDR2 FYNNEI. As DNA, the CDR3 is TGTGCCAGCAGCCACTCCGGGACAGGAGGTGGCTACACCTTC. Encoded protein: CASSHSGTGGGYTF.

V gene TRBV6-1 combines with J gene TRBJ1-1; D unclear. Germline V lookup: CDR1 MNHNS, CDR2 SASEGT. V lost 1 base and J lost 6, with 12 bases in between. This CDR3 spans 14 amino acids. For the CDR3, the DNA is TGTGCCAGCAGTGAAGAACTGATTGGTGCTGAAGCTTTCTTT. This gives the protein CASSEELIGAEAFF.

The chain is built from TRBV19 and TRBJ2-3; 8 bases fit TRBD1. Germline-derived CDR1 and CDR2 are LNHDA and SQIVND (reference sequence). This CDR3 is 15 amino acids long. Unmatched junction bases numbered 10, after V lost 9 bases and J lost 2 bases. CDR3 nucleotides: TGTGCCAGCCGGACAGGGCAGTTTCCCACAGATACGCAGTATTTT. This sequence encodes CASRTGQFPTDTQYF.

The chain employs TRBV5-8 and TRBJ1-5; D gene uncertain. V shed 0 bases and J shed 0 bases, with 4 bases lying between them. The CDR3 length is 14 residues. From germline, CDR1 is SGHTS and CDR2 YDEGEE. The CDR3 bases are TGTGCCAGCAGCTTGGTGTATAGCAATCAGCCCCAGCATTTT. It specifies CASSLVYSNQPQHF.

The rearrangement joins TRBV19 to TRBJ1-2; 11 bases match TRBD1. Unmatched junction bases numbered 2, after V lost 3 bases and J lost 2 bases. Germline V gene sequence: CDR1 LNHDA, CDR2 SQIVND (reference sequence). This CDR3 has 15 residues. CDR3 protein: CASSMGTGGNYGYTF. The CDR3 DNA is TGTGCCAGTAGTATGGGGACAGGGGGGAACTATGGCTACACCTTC.

This chain connects TRBV5-5 to TRBJ1-1; D uncertain. CDR1 is SGHKS, CDR2 YYEKEE, per germline (reference sequence). V was pared by 6 bases and J by 0 bases, with 9 bases between. CDR3 length equals 13 residues. DNA of the CDR3: TGTGCCAGCATTATGTTTCTGAACACTGAAGCTTTCTTT. This sequence encodes CASIMFLNTEAFF.